The sequence of this TCR beta chain was determined in a study of PD-L1 blockade in urothelial cancer. Study-level information: It was at 3 weeks (second dose) and 6 weeks after treatment start that blood was analyzed. Among blood samples, the median T cell count was some 150,000.

Details on this clone: Its target is unknown.

Whole-study findings and limits: At the 3-week point, tumor-associated blood clones expanded more in durable-benefit patients.

Time point: peripheral blood 6 weeks after treatment start. Samples spanned pretreatment and treatment, with 1 to 8 time points per patient. The CDR3 loop spans 14 amino acids. The V and J ends lost 4 bases and 9 bases respectively, with 19 bases between them. Per the germline V gene, CDR1 is SGHDN and CDR2 is FVKESK. Method: immunoSEQ multiplex PCR; TCRdb's copy keeps in-frame clones and lacks some. The sample lists about 50,000 clones; around 88% were seen once. The starting material was PBMCs, obtained around atezolizumab (anti-PD-L1) treatment. This chain uses TRBV14 with TRBJ2-7; the D gene is possibly TRBD2 (5 bases). The receptor was derived from a man aged 55 to 70 with urothelial cancer. The CDR3 is CASSPREVRVWQYF. The CDR3 DNA sequence: TGTGCCAGCAGCCCCCGTGAGGTGCGGGTATGGCAGTACTTC.